What follows is one TCR beta chain and its context. How the authors handled the data: How many nucleated cells were present was estimated from reference gene primer amplification. The protocol was immunoSEQ multiplex PCR, while the TCRdb copy is restricted to in-frame clones and leaves out a portion. That table supplies the V and J calls and clone size; D and trimming were determined from the DNA. The sample yields some 350,000 clones, around nine tenths seen once. This record comes from a study of blood T cell repertoires in COVID-19. The length of the CDR3 is 13 residues. Germline-derived CDR1 and CDR2 are MNHEY and SVGAGI. Trimming removed 0 bases at V and 6 bases at J, with 8 bases between. Participant-reported clinical history was the basis for cohort assignment.

The receptor was isolated from a young man who had recovered from COVID-19. The chain combines TRBV6-5 with TRBJ2-5; the D gene is possibly TRBD2 (5 bases). Sequencing input: PBMCs or T cells enriched from blood (not recorded which). The CDR3 coding sequence is TGTGCCAGCAGTTACTCCGGACTCCAGACCCAGTACTTC. Residues: CASSYSGLQTQYF.